The entry below describes one TCR beta chain. The antigen is unknown. The data were obtained in a study of shared clonotypes between healthy human individuals. Study overall: A donor's plate count was three for CD4 naive and three for CD4 memory; CD8 naive had two and CD8 memory one.

Every subset's genomic DNA went evenly onto several immunoSEQ plates. Assay used: immunoSEQ multiplex PCR; TCRdb lists only in-frame clones, some missing. The table shows over 2 million clones, with roughly 90% occurring only once. Between the trimmed V and J ends, which lost 11 bases and 3 bases, there was a span of 16 bases. The germline gives CDR1 SNHLY, CDR2 FYNNEI. The CDR3 totals 14 residues. Study-wide findings and caveats: Genetic and exposure-history diversity was limited by the few donors.

This TCR was sampled from a young man in good health. Some clones in this sample may be carry-over from other donors' samples. This chain joins TRBV2 and TRBJ2-2; D not certain. The sequenced material came from naive CD4+ T cells from PBMCs. Subset: CD45RA+ positively selected. CDR3 DNA sequence: TGTGCCTGTAGTAGGCGGTGGGACACCGGGGAGCTGTTTTTT. Its protein product is CACSRRWDTGELFF.